These 22 T cell receptor beta chains came from one sample sequenced in a study of spatial heterogeneity in lung cancer. Time point in this sample: blood at routine non-recurrence follow-up after resection. Whole RNA obtained from tumor, nontumor lung or frozen PBMC underwent sequencing without sorting. TCRdb reprocessed the 5' RACE reads with MiXCR, giving one entry per CDR3 protein. The sample has around 120,000 distinct CDR3 sequences; more than 10% are singletons. Sequenced material: PBMCs, taken at follow-up. Receptors were obtained from a male donor with early-stage non-small cell lung cancer.

This clonotype showed up many times. The rearrangement uses TRBV6-4 and TRBJ1-6; TRBD1 aligns across 7 bases. Trimming at V came to 6 bases and at J to 6 bases, leaving 2 bases not matched to a gene. The CDR3 length is 13 residues. The V gene's germline CDR1 is MRHNA and CDR2 SNTAGT. The CDR3 coding sequence is TGTGCCAGCAGAGGACAGGTTAATTCACCCCTCCACTTT. It codes for CASRGQVNSPLHF.

The chain recombines TRBV2 with TRBJ2-7; D is ambiguous. The CDR3 totals 14 residues. V lost 4 bases and J 2 bases, leaving 12 bases between the germline ends. Germline V CDR1 and CDR2: SNHLY, FYNNEI. In DNA, the CDR3 is TGTGCCAGCAGTGTTAGAGGAAGCACCTACGAGCAGTACTTC. Translating gives CASSVRGSTYEQYF.

A few counts support this clonotype. The rearrangement links TRBV11-2 to TRBJ1-6; 9 bases fit TRBD1. CDR1 and CDR2 from the germline V gene are SGHAT and FQNNGV. The CDR3 totals 16 residues. Trimming at V came to 2 bases and at J to 9 bases, leaving 8 bases not matched to a gene. The CDR3 protein is CASSLRSGQGFSPLHF. In DNA, the CDR3 is TGTGCCAGCAGCTTAAGATCCGGACAGGGGTTTTCACCCCTCCACTTT.

At least ten counts were recorded for this clonotype. This chain links TRBV6-5 with TRBJ1-1; D not resolved. Trimming took 6 bases from V and 11 from J, leaving 16 bases between them. This CDR3 is built from 12 residues. In germline, CDR1 is MNHEY, CDR2 SVGAGI. CDR3 coding DNA: TGTGCCAGCAGGCCACTCGGCCAGCAGGCTTTCTTT. Its translation: CASRPLGQQAFF.

This clonotype has a count of ten or more. This rearrangement joins TRBV4-2 to TRBJ2-3; tentative D call: TRBD2 (5 bases). The CDR3 is 16 amino acids. Germline V gives CDR1 LGHNA, CDR2 YNFKEQ. Between the trimmed V and J ends, which lost 1 base and 6 bases, there was a span of 17 bases. CDR3 DNA: TGTGCCAGCAGCCAAGCGTCCACAATTGGGGAGGATACGCAGTATTTT. Translation: CASSQASTIGEDTQYF.

The chain is built from TRBV4-3 and TRBJ2-7; 9 nucleotides align to TRBD2. CDR3 size: 15 residues. The J segment lost 2 bases and the V segment lost 7 bases, leaving 9 bases of the junction unmatched. Germline lookup yields CDR1 LGHNA and CDR2 YSLEER. The CDR3 reads CASTFSGGLTYEQYF. In DNA, the CDR3 is TGCGCCAGCACCTTTAGCGGGGGCCTCACCTACGAGCAGTACTTC.

This clonotype was recorded only once. DNA of the CDR3: TGTGCCTGCAGGTGGACTGAAGCTTTCTTT. Its translation is CACRWTEAFF. This chain links TRBV30 with TRBJ1-1; D not resolved. The CDR3 covers 10 residues. V shed 6 bases and J shed 5 bases, with 7 bases lying between them. CDR1 GTSNPN and CDR2 SVGIG come from the germline V gene (reference sequence). The variable domain in full, completed from reference TRBV30 and TRBJ1-1, reads SQTIHQWPATLVQPVGSPLSLECTVEGTSNPNLYWYRQAAGRGLQLLFYSVGIGQISSEVPQNLSASRPQDRQFILSSKKLLLSDSGFYLCACRWTEAFFGQGTRLTVV.

This clonotype occurred a few times. The DNA for the CDR3 is TGCAGTGTCGGGACAGGGAACTATGGCTACACCTTC. Amino acids: CSVGTGNYGYTF. This chain joins TRBV20-1 and TRBJ1-2; 9 positions match TRBD1. The length of the CDR3 is 12 residues. Unmatched junction bases numbered 2, after V lost 7 bases and J lost 2 bases. From germline, CDR1 is DFQATT and CDR2 SNEGSKA (reference sequence).

The rearrangement links TRBV28 to TRBJ1-5; D possibly corresponds to TRBD1 (5 bases). Germline loops: CDR1 MDHEN, CDR2 SYDVKM. V dropped 7 bases and J dropped 2 bases, with 15 bases sitting between them. This CDR3 is 15 amino acids long. CDR3 region: CASKRQGSGNQPQHF. CDR3 DNA sequence: TGTGCCAGCAAACGGCAGGGATCGGGCAATCAGCCCCAGCATTTT.

This clonotype was found a few times. This chain connects TRBV5-1 to TRBJ2-7, with D possibly being TRBD1 (5 bases). The CDR3 is made up of 13 amino acids. Trimming shortened V by 6 bases and J by 2 bases, and 12 bases separated the two germline ends. The germline V gene encodes CDR1 SGHRS and CDR2 YFSETQ. The CDR3 reads CASTFDSPYEQYF. DNA of the CDR3: TGCGCCAGCACCTTCGACAGTCCCTACGAGCAGTACTTC.

The rearrangement joins TRBV18 to TRBJ1-5; 7 bases match TRBD1. With 3 bases clipped from V and 4 bases from J, the junction kept 6 bases outside the gene matches. This CDR3 is built from 15 residues. CDR1 is KGHSH and CDR2 is LQKENI in the germline V gene. This CDR3 is CASSPSDRKNQPQHF. The DNA for the CDR3 is TGTGCCAGCTCACCGTCGGACAGGAAGAATCAGCCCCAGCATTTT.

The chain employs TRBV20-1 and TRBJ2-3; 12 bases agree with TRBD2. V shed 6 bases and J 6 bases; nucleotides not matched to a gene: 7. The CDR3 consists of 14 residues. The V gene's germline CDR1 is DFQATT and CDR2 SNEGSKA (reference sequence). The DNA of the CDR3 is TGCAGTGCCCGACTAGCGGGGGCGCTGGATACGCAGTATTTT. It translates to CSARLAGALDTQYF.

This clonotype was counted once. V and J are TRBV3-1 and TRBJ2-7; D remains ambiguous. There are 15 residues in the CDR3. Germline V gene sequence: CDR1 LGHDT, CDR2 YNNKEL (reference sequence). Trimming pared 6 bases from V and 1 base from J, leaving 16 bases between. DNA of the CDR3: TGTGCCAGCAGTCCGGACCCATCAGCATCCTACGAGCAGTACTTC. Protein product: CASSPDPSASYEQYF.

This clonotype has a count of ten or more. V usage is TRBV4-2 and J usage is TRBJ2-1; TRBD2 matches at 8 bases. The CDR3 consists of 16 residues. Germline CDR1 reads LGHNA; CDR2 reads YNFKEQ. V trimming: 1 base; J trimming: 6 bases; junction bases outside the gene matches: 8. CDR3 bases: TGTGCCAGCAGCCAAGTGCCGGGGGGGCAATCCAATGAGCAGTTCTTC. The encoded protein is CASSQVPGGQSNEQFF.

This clonotype has only a few counts. The rearrangement uses TRBV6-5 and TRBJ2-4; 7 positions match TRBD1. The CDR3 has 15 amino acids. CDR1 MNHEY and CDR2 SVGAGI come from the germline V gene. J lost 5 bases, V lost 2 bases, and 6 bases had no gene match. The CDR3 nucleotides read TGTGCCAGCAGTTACGCAGGGGGTGGCCAAAACATTCAGTACTTC. Its protein is CASSYAGGGQNIQYF.

This clonotype was detected only a few times. V and J are TRBV12-3 or TRBV12-4 and TRBJ1-1; D is ambiguous. V was shortened by 8 bases and J by 0 bases, with 10 bases between the two germline ends. The CDR3 loop spans 13 amino acids. The chain's CDR3 is CASGQNMNTEAFF. DNA for the CDR3: TGTGCCAGCGGCCAGAACATGAACACTGAAGCTTTCTTT.

A word on this clonotype: A single base separates this from a much larger clone, so it may be a read error. The chain joins TRBV7-2 to TRBJ2-3; 10 positions match TRBD2. Per the germline V gene, CDR1 is SGHTA and CDR2 is FQGNSA. The CDR3 totals 15 residues. The CDR3 nucleotides read TGTGTCAGCACCCCCGGACTAGCGGTTACAGATACGCAGTATTTT. Translated: CVSTPGLAVTDTQYF.

The rearrangement links TRBV11-1 to TRBJ1-2; 9 bases agree with TRBD1. This CDR3 is 14 amino acids long. Germline V gene data show CDR1 as SGHAT and CDR2 as FQDESV (reference sequence). V trimming: 3 bases; J trimming: 3 bases; junction bases outside the gene matches: 2. The CDR3 DNA follows: TGTGCCAGCAGCTTCGGGACAGGGTACTATGGCTACACCTTC. It yields the protein CASSFGTGYYGYTF.

The table lists this clonotype with a few counts. V gene TRBV20-1 combines with J gene TRBJ2-3, with D perhaps matching TRBD1 or TRBD2 (5 bases each). Germline lookup yields CDR1 DFQATT and CDR2 SNEGSKA (reference sequence). The CDR3 has 15 amino acids. V lost 6 bases and J lost 5, with 21 bases in between. CDR3 sequence (DNA): TGCAGTGCAAGTGCCGGGACCACCCTTGGAGATACGCAGTATTTT. As protein: CSASAGTTLGDTQYF.

This clonotype was counted many times. Relative to the germline gene, one junction end is altered; a read error may explain this. The rearrangement links TRBV29-1 to TRBJ1-2; tentatively, D is TRBD1 (5 bases). In germline, CDR1 is SQVTM, CDR2 ANQGSEA. The CDR3 has 14 residues. As DNA, the CDR3 is TGCAGCGCCCCTGCGGGGGGACTTAACTATGGCTACACCTTT. It encodes CSAPAGGLNYGYTF.

The table lists this clonotype with a few counts. CDR3 DNA: TGCAGTGAACTCCTAGCGGGGGGGGCCACGGAGACCCAGTACTTC. Translating gives CSELLAGGATETQYF. The V call is TRBV20-1, the J call TRBJ2-5; 12 bases fit TRBD2. Germline CDR1 and CDR2: DFQATT and SNEGSKA (reference sequence). V was pared by 7 bases and J by 5 bases, with 11 bases of the junction left unmatched. The CDR3 is 15 amino acids.

The rearrangement links TRBV2 to TRBJ1-6, with a tentative D call TRBD1 (6 bases). CDR1 and CDR2 from the germline V gene are SNHLY and FYNNEI. This CDR3 spans 15 amino acids. Trimming stripped 6 bases from V and 5 bases from J, with 14 bases between. The DNA of the CDR3 is TGTGCCAGCAGCCTACAGGGATATAATAATTCACCCCTCCACTTT. Its translation: CASSLQGYNNSPLHF.